These T cell receptor beta chains were read from a single sample in a study of blood T cells in healthy people across ages. Each CDR3 protein gets one entry after TCRdb re-called the 5' RACE reads with MiXCR. The sample contains under 1,000,000 distinct CDR3 sequences, around 45% of which appear only once. The sequenced sample was blood. These receptors were collected from a man older than 75 in good health. Each CDR3 is given with its conserved first and last residue. Each record gives: clone size, V gene, D gene, J gene, CDR3 protein, CDR3 DNA. A D gene is named only where the DNA matches it firmly. Clone sizes are given selectively: once, few, many, or a class where the clone is expanded.

NA	TRBV5-4	TRBD1	TRBJ2-3	CASRSGTASTDTQYF	TGTGCCAGCAGGTCCGGGACAGCTAGCACAGATACGCAGTATTTT
NA	TRBV3-1	TRBD1	TRBJ2-7	CASSPHPGQGKSYEQYF	TGTGCCAGCAGCCCTCATCCGGGACAGGGGAAATCCTACGAGCAGTACTTC
NA	TRBV5-5	TRBD2	TRBJ2-4	CASSLVLADKNIQYF	TGTGCCAGCAGCTTGGTCCTAGCGGACAAAAACATTCAGTACTTC
NA	TRBV13	NA	TRBJ2-3	CASSSTPTRTINTDTQYF	TGTGCCAGCAGCTCTACGCCGACTCGGACTATAAACACAGATACGCAGTATTTT
NA	TRBV5-5	NA	TRBJ1-5	CASSLVTAQPQHF	TGTGCCAGCAGCCTAGTAACAGCTCAGCCCCAGCATTTT
few	TRBV7-2	TRBD1	TRBJ2-5	CASSLDTGQPQETQYF	TGTGCCAGCAGCTTAGATACGGGACAGCCTCAAGAGACCCAGTACTTC
NA	TRBV7-8	NA	TRBJ2-7	CASSGYRDMTYEQYF	TGTGCCAGCAGCGGGTACCGGGACATGACGTACGAGCAGTACTTC
NA	TRBV3-1	NA	TRBJ2-1	CASSHRDIAYNEQFF	TGTGCCAGCAGCCACCGAGACATAGCGTACAATGAGCAGTTCTTC
NA	TRBV13	TRBD2	TRBJ2-3	CASSRTSGGLRTDTQYF	TGTGCCAGCAGCCGGACTAGCGGAGGTTTGCGCACAGATACGCAGTATTTT
few	TRBV29-1	NA	TRBJ1-4	CSVGGPATNEKLFF	TGCAGCGTTGGAGGGCCCGCAACTAATGAAAAACTGTTTTTT
few	TRBV7-2	TRBD2	TRBJ2-7	CASSQELAGGGGYEQYF	TGTGCCAGCAGCCAAGAACTAGCGGGAGGAGGGGGCTACGAGCAGTACTTC
few	TRBV9	NA	TRBJ2-3	CASSVSSSFTDTQYF	TGTGCCAGCAGCGTAAGCAGTTCCTTCACAGATACGCAGTATTTT
many	TRBV7-9	NA	TRBJ2-3	CASSWGEDTQYF	TGTGCCAGCAGCTGGGGTGAAGATACGCAGTATTTT
NA	TRBV7-9	NA	TRBJ2-1	CASSLTGTNNEQFF	TGTGCCAGCAGCTTGACTGGCACCAACAATGAGCAGTTCTTC
many	TRBV7-3	NA	TRBJ2-3	CASSFAIAGGPDTQYF	TGTGCCAGCAGCTTCGCCATCGCCGGAGGGCCAGATACGCAGTATTTT
few	TRBV28	TRBD2	TRBJ2-3	CASSKLAGGTDTQYF	TGTGCCAGCAGCAAACTAGCGGGAGGTACAGATACGCAGTATTTT
NA	TRBV20-1	NA	TRBJ1-6	CSARDGTANSPLHF	TGCAGTGCTAGAGATGGTACAGCTAATTCACCCCTCCACTTT
NA	TRBV7-2	TRBD1	TRBJ2-5	CASSPSRTGAKETQYF	TGTGCCAGCAGCCCATCGAGGACAGGGGCGAAAGAGACCCAGTACTTC
NA	TRBV12-3/TRBV12-4	NA	TRBJ1-2	CASSFGGLANYGYTF	TGTGCCAGCAGTTTCGGGGGATTAGCTAACTATGGCTACACCTTC
many	TRBV7-2	NA	TRBJ2-7	CASSLDIYEQYF	TGTGCCAGCAGCTTAGATATCTACGAGCAGTACTTC